This T cell receptor beta chain was sequenced during a study of early T cells in non-severe SARS-CoV-2 infection. Study overall: Chains stayed unpaired after sequencing of bulk RNA from unsorted whole blood.

TCRdb reprocessed the 5' RACE reads via MiXCR and lists one record per CDR3 protein. The sample lists more than 95,000 distinct CDR3 sequences; around 10% were seen once. Whole-study results and caveats: Matches to VDJdb favored anti-spike CD8 responses and missed private and CD4 specificities.

Turning to this clonotype: Its cognate antigen is unknown.

Trimming pared 3 bases from V and 2 bases from J, leaving 12 bases between. There are 15 residues in the CDR3. Here the sequenced sample was whole blood, taken at baseline. This clonotype originated in an adult who was a healthcare worker with PCR-confirmed SARS-CoV-2 infection or an uninfected control (not recorded which). The chain carries TRBV12-3 or TRBV12-4 and TRBJ2-3; maybe TRBD2 (5 bases). The CDR3 loop reads CASSFTGGPTDTQYF. The CDR3 bases are TGTGCCAGCAGTTTTACTGGCGGGCCCACAGATACGCAGTATTTT.